What follows are 32 T cell receptor beta chains derived from one specimen sequenced in a study of T cells in localized non-small cell lung cancer. Sequenced by immunoSEQ multiplex PCR; TCRdb stores in-frame clones only, minus some. The table shows 15,000 to 20,000 clones, with about nine tenths occurring only once. This specimen was peripheral blood, taken before any cancer treatment. The receptor source for this set is a female donor older than 55 with stage III squamous cell lung carcinoma.

This chain joins TRBV7-9 and TRBJ2-5; D is unresolved. TRBJ2-7 explains the end of the DNA better; the J call may be wrong. Germline V gene sequence: CDR1 SEHNR, CDR2 FQNEAQ (reference sequence). CDR3 size: 13 residues. The CDR3 sequence: CASSLADLYEQYF. CDR3 sequence (DNA): TGTGCCAGCAGCTTAGCCGATTTATACGAGCAGTACTTC.

This clone appeared a single time. V is TRBV11-2 and J is TRBJ2-2; D call uncertain. Trimming removed 5 bases from V and 3 bases from J, with 7 bases in between. Per the germline V gene, CDR1 is SGHAT and CDR2 is FQNNGV. CDR3 length: 13 residues. DNA for the CDR3: TGTGCCAGCAGCCTGACTGACACCGGGGAGCTGTTTTTT. Its protein is CASSLTDTGELFF.

This chain uses TRBV4-1 with TRBJ2-3; D gene uncertain. V lost 2 bases and J 0 bases, leaving 9 bases between the germline ends. The germline gives CDR1 MGHRA, CDR2 YSYEKL. The CDR3 consists of 15 residues. The CDR3, as DNA: TGCGCCAGCAGCCAAAGGCTATCTAGCACAGATACGCAGTATTTT. Its translation is CASSQRLSSTDTQYF.

The chain has TRBV6-6 and TRBJ1-1; D gene uncertain. The CDR3 runs 14 residues. Germline V gene sequence: CDR1 MNHNY, CDR2 SVGAGI (reference sequence). Trimming removed 1 base at V and 2 bases at J, with 8 bases between. The CDR3 loop reads CASSYYSDNTEAFF. The CDR3 bases are TGTGCCAGCAGTTACTACTCTGATAACACTGAAGCTTTCTTT.

This chain joins TRBV28 and TRBJ2-5; possibly TRBD2 for D (5 bases). Germline CDR1 is MDHEN and CDR2 is SYDVKM. The CDR3 totals 16 residues. The germline V and J ends were trimmed by 3 bases and 2 bases, with 16 bases remaining between them. The CDR3 DNA is TGTGCCAGCAGTTTTGGTAATGTGGGAGAACAAGAGACCCAGTACTTC. As protein: CASSFGNVGEQETQYF.

This clone was counted between two and nine times. The gene calls are TRBV6-1 and TRBJ2-1; TRBD1 agrees at 9 bases. J gave up 8 bases and V 11 bases, and 10 bases lay outside the gene matches. This CDR3 region has 13 residues. Germline lookup yields CDR1 MNHNS and CDR2 SASEGT. CDR3 loop: CAGTGTGLHEQFF. CDR3 in DNA: TGTGCCGGGACCGGGACAGGGTTACATGAGCAGTTCTTC.

This rearrangement joins TRBV9 to TRBJ2-5; 9 bases line up with TRBD1. The trim removed 4 bases at V and 7 bases at J, leaving 8 bases unmatched. The V gene's germline CDR1 is SGDLS and CDR2 YYNGEE. The CDR3 totals 14 residues. The CDR3 loop is CASSPTGGYGTQYF. As DNA, the CDR3 is TGTGCCAGCAGCCCAACAGGGGGCTATGGGACCCAGTACTTC.

The chain recombines TRBV30 with TRBJ1-6; unclear D gene. The CDR3 contains 16 residues. Germline V gene data show CDR1 as GTSNPN and CDR2 as SVGIG (reference sequence). V gave up 1 base and J gave up 0 bases, with 10 bases separating them. The CDR3 coding sequence is TGTGCCTGGAGTGGACCGACGAGCTCCTATAATTCACCCCTCCACTTT. Translated: CAWSGPTSSYNSPLHF.

This chain's CDR3 is CASTQTPIRQGAVGQPQHF. CDR3 in DNA: TGCGCCAGCACCCAAACCCCGATACGACAGGGGGCCGTGGGTCAGCCCCAGCATTTT. The chain couples TRBV10-1 to TRBJ1-5, with 10 bases fitting TRBD1. With 7 bases clipped from V and 6 bases from J, the junction kept 21 bases outside the gene matches. The germline V gene has CDR1 WNHNN and CDR2 SYGVQD (reference sequence). CDR3 size: 19 residues.

J is TRBJ1-1 and V is TRBV15; a weak D match, TRBD1 (5 bases). The CDR3 runs to 14 residues. V shed 8 bases and J shed 0 bases, with 13 bases lying between them. Looked up from germline, CDR1 is LNHNV and CDR2 is YYDKDF (reference sequence). CDR3 in amino acids: CATRARDLNTEAFF. The CDR3 nucleotides read TGTGCCACCCGCGCCAGGGATTTGAACACTGAAGCTTTCTTT. The variable domain in full, completed from reference TRBV15 and TRBJ1-1, reads DAMVIQNPRYQVTQFGKPVTLSCSQTLNHNVMYWYQQKSSQAPKLLFHYYDKDFNNEADTPDNFQSRRPNTSFCFLDIRSPGLGDTAMYLCATRARDLNTEAFFGQGTRLTVV.

This clone came up a few times. The chain's CDR3 is CAWSARAEAFF. Written as DNA, the CDR3 is TGTGCCTGGAGTGCACGGGCAGAAGCTTTCTTT. The V gene is TRBV30, the J gene TRBJ1-1; D call uncertain. CDR1 GTSNPN and CDR2 SVGIG come from the germline V gene (reference sequence). CDR3 length equals 11 residues. V lost 1 base, J lost 8 bases, and 8 bases lay in between. The complete variable domain, with remaining parts taken from reference TRBV30 and TRBJ1-1, reads SQTIHQWPATLVQPVGSPLSLECTVEGTSNPNLYWYRQAAGRGLQLLFYSVGIGQISSEVPQNLSASRPQDRQFILSSKKLLLSDSGFYLCAWSARAEAFFGQGTRLTVV.

The V and J genes are TRBV7-9 and TRBJ2-3; 9 bases line up with TRBD2. Per germline, CDR1 SEHNR and CDR2 FQNEAQ (reference sequence). CDR3 length equals 15 residues. With 1 base clipped from V and 8 bases from J, the junction kept 7 bases outside the gene matches. In DNA, the CDR3 is TGTGCCAGCAGCTTAGTAGTAGCGGGAGACGGTACGCAGTATTTT. Translated, it gives CASSLVVAGDGTQYF.

The DNA for the CDR3 is TGTGCCACCAGCAGAAAAGAAAGAGGCTGGGGTTTGCCCCAGCATTTT. Residues: CATSRKERGWGLPQHF. The genes are TRBV15 and TRBJ1-5; D call uncertain. Germline V gives CDR1 LNHNV, CDR2 YYDKDF (reference sequence). CDR3 length: 16 residues. The V end lost 2 bases, the J end lost 9 bases, and 20 bases lay between the germline ends.

The chain has TRBV18 and TRBJ2-7; D remains ambiguous. The CDR3 contains 15 residues. The germline V gene has CDR1 KGHSH and CDR2 LQKENI. V was trimmed by 2 bases and J by 4 bases, leaving 15 bases between them. The CDR3 DNA reads TGTGCCAGCTCACCATCGTTAGATATGATTTACGAGCAGTACTTC. Its protein is CASSPSLDMIYEQYF.

The rearrangement joins TRBV28 to TRBJ1-2; D unresolved. The CDR3 has 15 residues. The germline gives CDR1 MDHEN, CDR2 SYDVKM. V was clipped by 5 bases and J by 8 bases, with 21 bases between them. The chain's CDR3 is CASSPRLVRSGGYTF. The CDR3 coding sequence is TGTGCCAGCAGTCCCCGTTTGGTCAGGTCGGGAGGCTACACCTTC.

The V call is TRBV30, the J call TRBJ2-2, with 7 nucleotides matching TRBD2. The V gene end was trimmed by 3 bases and the J gene end by 6 bases; junction bases not matched to a gene: 4. The V gene's germline CDR1 is GTSNPN and CDR2 SVGIG (reference sequence). This CDR3 spans 13 amino acids. As DNA, the CDR3 is TGTGCCTGGAGCCCAGGGAGGGCCGGGGAGCTGTTTTTT. Translating gives CAWSPGRAGELFF.

The J gene is TRBJ1-3, the V gene TRBV6-1; D unresolved. CDR1 is MNHNS and CDR2 is SASEGT in the germline V gene. This CDR3 region has 17 residues. Trimming cost V 4 bases and J 0 bases, with 16 bases left between them. As DNA, the CDR3 is TGTGCCAGCAGTGGCGGCGAAGGCACCGTCTCTGGAAACACCATATATTTT. Translated, it gives CASSGGEGTVSGNTIYF.

The DNA for the CDR3 is TGTGCCAGCAGTTTGGACGGGCAGTTCGGTGAGCAGTTCTTC. Its translation: CASSLDGQFGEQFF. The chain carries TRBV28 and TRBJ2-1; D ambiguous. The germline V and J ends were trimmed by 3 bases and 9 bases, with 15 bases remaining between them. Germline CDR1 reads MDHEN; CDR2 reads SYDVKM. The CDR3 consists of 14 residues.

V usage is TRBV7-2 and J usage is TRBJ1-2, with 7 bases aligning to TRBD1. CDR1 SGHTA and CDR2 FQGNSA come from the germline V gene. V gave up 5 bases and J gave up 5 bases; unmatched junction bases: 11. The CDR3 consists of 15 residues. Here the CDR3 DNA reads TGTGCCAGCAGCCCAGGGGGGGGGTATGTTTATGGCTACACCTTC. The encoded protein is CASSPGGGYVYGYTF.

This clone was seen more than once but under ten times. V usage is TRBV19 and J usage is TRBJ2-6; D unclear. V gave up 6 bases and J gave up 2 bases, with 11 bases separating them. The V gene's germline CDR1 is LNHDA and CDR2 SQIVND (reference sequence). There are 15 residues in the CDR3. CDR3 residues: CASRPPGPGANVLTF. The CDR3 nucleotides are TGTGCCAGTAGACCCCCCGGCCCTGGGGCCAACGTCCTGACTTTC.

The chain employs TRBV6-5 and TRBJ1-1, with D maybe TRBD1 (5 bases). This CDR3 region has 14 residues. V dropped 6 bases and J dropped 4 bases, with 15 bases sitting between them. Germline V gives CDR1 MNHEY, CDR2 SVGAGI. Here the CDR3 reads CASSGQGTFTEAFF. The CDR3 DNA reads as TGTGCCAGCAGCGGGCAGGGAACGTTCACTGAAGCTTTCTTT.

This clone appeared once. The V call is TRBV30, the J call TRBJ2-7; a possible D gene is TRBD1 (5 bases). The CDR3 has 15 residues. Germline lookup yields CDR1 GTSNPN and CDR2 SVGIG (reference sequence). Between the trimmed V and J ends, which lost 3 bases and 1 base, there was a span of 16 bases. The CDR3 loop reads CAWRSGRVISYEQYF. The CDR3 DNA reads as TGTGCCTGGAGGTCTGGCAGGGTAATATCCTACGAGCAGTACTTC.

The genes are TRBV6-1 and TRBJ1-1, with D perhaps TRBD1 (5 bases). Germline CDR1 reads MNHNS; CDR2 reads SASEGT. V was clipped by 5 bases and J by 3 bases, with 16 bases between them. The CDR3 spans 15 residues. The CDR3 sequence: CASSFLQGGDTEAFF. CDR3 DNA sequence: TGTGCCAGCAGTTTTCTTCAGGGAGGTGACACTGAAGCTTTCTTT.

The chain combines TRBV5-1 with TRBJ2-2, with TRBD1 matching 7 bases. J was trimmed by 5 bases and V by 4 bases; bases with no gene match: 14. Per the germline V gene, CDR1 is SGHRS and CDR2 is YFSETQ. The length of the CDR3 is 17 residues. The CDR3 coding sequence is TGCGCCAGCAGCAAGGACCCAGGGACAGCAGGTACCGGGGAGCTGTTTTTT. Residues: CASSKDPGTAGTGELFF.

V usage is TRBV10-3 and J usage is TRBJ1-1; D gene ambiguous. The CDR3 covers 14 residues. CDR1 and CDR2 (germline): ENHRY, SYGVKD. Deletions cut 3 bases from V and 4 bases from J, with 12 bases between. CDR3: CAISEKTVSTEAFF. In DNA, the CDR3 is TGTGCCATCAGTGAAAAGACGGTTTCCACTGAAGCTTTCTTT.

This sequence joins TRBV7-2 and TRBJ2-7; D remains ambiguous. This CDR3 region has 15 residues. Trimming shortened V by 4 bases and J by 6 bases, and 19 bases separated the two germline ends. Germline V gene data show CDR1 as SGHTA and CDR2 as FQGNSA. This CDR3 is CASSSYTLLSGEQYF. The CDR3 DNA follows: TGTGCCAGCAGCTCCTACACCCTTCTTTCAGGCGAGCAGTACTTC.

The V gene is TRBV7-9, the J gene TRBJ1-2; possibly TRBD1 for D (5 bases). Deletions cut 6 bases from V and 2 bases from J, with 7 bases between. Germline V lookup: CDR1 SEHNR, CDR2 FQNEAQ (reference sequence). The CDR3 totals 12 residues. The CDR3 spells CASSRGNYGYTF. DNA for the CDR3: TGTGCCAGCAGTAGGGGAAACTATGGCTACACCTTC.

V gene TRBV5-1 combines with J gene TRBJ2-5, with D possibly TRBD2 on 5 matching bases. V was pared by 5 bases and J by 5 bases, with 10 bases between. The CDR3 consists of 12 residues. The V gene's germline CDR1 is SGHRS and CDR2 YFSETQ. The CDR3 protein is CASREEGETQYF. CDR3 DNA sequence: TGCGCCAGCAGGGAGGAAGGGGAGACCCAGTACTTC.

This rearrangement joins TRBV5-1 to TRBJ1-2; D possibly corresponds to TRBD1 (6 bases). V was trimmed by 4 bases and J by 1 base, leaving 11 bases between them. Germline CDR1 reads SGHRS; CDR2 reads YFSETQ. This CDR3 spans 14 amino acids. CDR3 amino acids: CASSTQGDNYGYTF. CDR3 bases: TGCGCCAGCAGCACACAGGGAGATAACTATGGCTACACCTTC. The complete variable domain, with remaining parts taken from reference TRBV5-1 and TRBJ1-2, reads KAGVTQTPRYLIKTRGQQVTLSCSPISGHRSVSWYQQTPGQGLQFLFEYFSETQRNKGNFPGRFSGRQFSNSRSEMNVSTLELGDSALYLCASSTQGDNYGYTFGSGTRLTVV.

This chain connects TRBV7-3 to TRBJ2-2, with 8 bases identical to TRBD1. The CDR3 has 16 amino acids. CDR1 and CDR2 from the germline V gene are SGHTA and FQGTGA. V shed 2 bases and J 1 base; nucleotides not matched to a gene: 3. CDR3 residues: CASSLLGTGNTGELFF. CDR3 nucleotide sequence: TGTGCCAGCAGCTTATTGGGGACAGGGAACACCGGGGAGCTGTTTTTT. The full variable domain, completed using reference TRBV7-3 and TRBJ2-2, is GAGVSQTPSNKVTEKGKYVELRCDPISGHTALYWYRQSLGQGPEFLIYFQGTGAADDSGLPNDRFFAVRPEGSVSTLKIQRTERGDSAVYLCASSLLGTGNTGELFFGEGSRLTVL.

The V and J genes are TRBV5-1 and TRBJ2-3; 10 positions agree with TRBD2. Germline V gives CDR1 SGHRS, CDR2 YFSETQ. The CDR3 covers 13 residues. V was clipped by 0 bases and J by 8 bases; unmatched bases: 0. CDR3: CASSLASGGTQYF. CDR3 nucleotides: TGCGCCAGCAGCTTGGCTAGCGGGGGTACGCAGTATTTT.

This chain uses TRBV19 with TRBJ1-4; TRBD1 aligns across 8 bases. Germline V gene lookup returns CDR1 LNHDA and CDR2 SQIVND (reference sequence). This CDR3 spans 14 amino acids. The trim removed 6 bases at V and 7 bases at J, leaving 7 bases unmatched. The CDR3 is CASRTGGETEKLFF. The CDR3 nucleotides read TGTGCCAGTAGAACAGGGGGGGAGACTGAAAAACTGTTTTTT.